These T cell receptor beta chains were read from a single sample in a study of control samples from healthy donors and cancer patients. Some clones are missing from TCRdb's copy, which holds only in-frame ones; the method was immunoSEQ multiplex PCR. This table holds about 150,000 clones, 90% to 95% found once. Sequenced: blood. These TCRs come from a woman in her late teens or twenties in good health. CDR3s include the opening cysteine and the closing phenylalanine or tryptophan. D genes are given only for firm matches. A clone size is listed for some rows: how often the clone was seen (once, few, many), or a class if it is expanded.

>TRBJ1-1|TRBV19|-|-
CASSTGANTEAFF
TGTGCCAGTAGCACCGGGGCGAACACTGAAGCTTTCTTT
>TRBJ1-2|TRBV28|-|-
CASSLTFGDYGYTF
TGTGCCAGCAGTTTGACCTTTGGGGACTATGGCTACACCTTC
>TRBJ2-2|TRBV24-1|-|-
CATSDLSGRTGELFF
TGTGCCACCAGTGATTTATCGGGCCGCACCGGGGAGCTGTTTTTT
>TRBJ1-3|TRBV28|-|-
CASSLGRGNTIYF
TGTGCCAGCAGCTTGGGAAGAGGAAACACCATATATTTT
>TRBJ2-3|TRBV25-1|once|-
CASSPGIGAGARQDTQYF
TGTGCCAGCAGTCCCGGGATCGGGGCAGGGGCTCGTCAAGATACGCAGTATTTT
>TRBJ1-4|TRBV6-1|-|-
CASSEEWAANEKLFF
TGTGCCAGCAGTGAAGAGTGGGCGGCTAATGAAAAACTGTTTTTT
>TRBJ1-1|TRBV27|once|-
CASSLSPTRTATNTEAFF
TGTGCCAGCAGTTTATCCCCGACCCGGACAGCAACCAACACTGAAGCTTTCTTT
>TRBJ2-3|TRBV6-1|-|-
CASSNPTETTDTQYF
TGTGCCAGCAGTAACCCCACAGAAACCACAGATACGCAGTATTTT
>TRBJ2-3|TRBV28|-|-
CASTLWGIDTQYF
TGTGCCAGCACCCTATGGGGGATTGATACGCAGTATTTT
>TRBJ1-2|TRBV7-9|-|-
CASSPNPGANYGYTF
TGTGCCAGCAGTCCGAACCCAGGGGCTAACTATGGCTACACCTTC
>TRBJ1-1|TRBV6-2/TRBV6-3|-|-
CASSYLRVIRNTEAFF
TGTGCCAGCAGTTACTTGAGAGTAATCAGGAACACTGAAGCTTTCTTT
>TRBJ2-1|TRBV7-9|-|TRBD1
CASSYWDRLYNEQFF
TGTGCCAGCAGCTACTGGGACAGGCTTTACAATGAGCAGTTCTTC
>TRBJ2-7|TRBV5-4|-|-
CASSATPRMEQYF
TGTGCCAGCAGCGCGACCCCGCGAATGGAGCAGTACTTC
>TRBJ2-1|TRBV27|-|-
CASSLNRVNEQFF
TGTGCCAGCAGTTTAAACAGGGTAAATGAGCAGTTCTTC
>TRBJ1-2|TRBV12-3/TRBV12-4|-|-
CASTPDLFYGYTF
TGTGCCAGCACTCCCGACCTCTTCTATGGCTACACCTTC
>TRBJ2-6|TRBV19|-|TRBD1
CASSIEGQGIFAGANVLTF
TGTGCCAGTAGTATAGAGGGACAGGGAATTTTCGCTGGGGCCAACGTCCTGACTTTC
>TRBJ2-1|TRBV11-2|-|-
CASSLDRDNEQFF
TGTGCCAGCAGCCTGGACAGAGACAATGAGCAGTTCTTC
>TRBJ2-7|TRBV5-4|-|-
CASSVDLLRGSYEQYF
TGTGCCAGCAGCGTTGACCTCCTCCGTGGGTCCTACGAGCAGTACTTC
>TRBJ2-7|TRBV6-4|once|TRBD2
CASPRAAGEGEQYF
TGTGCCAGCCCCCGGGCAGCGGGAGAAGGTGAGCAGTACTTC
>TRBJ1-4|TRBV5-1|-|-
CASSLDRNNEKLFF
TGCGCCAGCAGCCTAGACAGGAATAATGAAAAACTGTTTTTT
>TRBJ1-4|TRBV5-6|-|-
CASSLGLDSRFGEKLFF
TGTGCCAGCAGCTTGGGGCTGGACAGTCGATTCGGTGAAAAACTGTTTTTT
>TRBJ1-5|TRBV6-5|-|-
CASTRSSPQPQHF
TGTGCCAGCACCCGCTCCTCTCCTCAGCCCCAGCATTTT
>TRBJ1-3|TRBV7-9|-|TRBD1
CASSLGNIQGAHGNTIYF
TGTGCCAGCAGCTTAGGGAACATACAGGGGGCGCACGGAAACACCATATATTTT
>TRBJ2-7|TRBV18|-|-
CASSPGRNYEQYF
TGTGCCAGCTCACCGGGCAGGAACTACGAGCAGTACTTC
>TRBJ1-5|TRBV18|-|-
CASSRTRTDTNQPQHF
TGTGCCAGCTCACGTACAAGGACAGATACTAATCAGCCCCAGCATTTT
>TRBJ2-7|TRBV2|-|TRBD2
CATRQRDWTYEQYF
TGTGCCACACGACAGCGGGACTGGACCTACGAGCAGTACTTC